The T cell receptor (beta chain) under discussion was sequenced for a study of cytomegalovirus exposure and HLA in healthy donors. Study results and caveats: The authors listed over 150 TCR beta chains as cytomegalovirus-associated.

The CDR3 loop spans 15 amino acids. The V end lost 0 bases, the J end lost 4 bases, and 10 bases lay between the germline ends. Germline V gene lookup returns CDR1 SGHTA and CDR2 FQGNSA. The PCR had 60 Vbeta and 13 Jbeta primers. Per the original data handling: It was a later analysis that counted about 80 million unique TCR beta chains, of which about 10 million were shared. The protocol was immunoSEQ multiplex PCR, while the TCRdb copy is restricted to in-frame clones and leaves out a portion. V and J calls and clone size follow that table, whereas D and trimming were derived from the DNA. The sample consists of approximately 150,000 clones, 68% of them appearing once. On this clone: Its antigen is unknown.

The chain joins TRBV7-2 to TRBJ1-3; possibly TRBD1 for D (6 bases). Sequencing was carried out using PBMCs. The receptor was isolated from a man between 45 and 60 years old in good health and CMV-seronegative. CDR3 DNA sequence: TGTGCCAGCAGCTTAGCGGACAGTAGGGGAAACACCATATATTTT. Its translation is CASSLADSRGNTIYF. Full variable domain (rest looked up from reference TRBV7-2 and TRBJ1-3): GAGVSQSPSNKVTEKGKDVELRCDPISGHTALYWYRQSLGQGLEFLIYFQGNSAPDKSGLPSDRFSAERTGGSVSTLTIQRTQQEDSAVYLCASSLADSRGNTIYFGEGSWLTVV.